These T cell receptor beta chains were read from a single sample in a study of graft-versus-host responses after intestinal transplantation. Assay: immunoSEQ multiplex PCR; the TCRdb copy retains only in-frame clones and omits some. This sample has about 9,200 clones, with around nine tenths found just once. Material: PBMCs, obtained roughly 43 days after intestinal transplant. The receptors shown here come from a human patient who received an intestinal transplant, so some T cells may come from the graft donor. CDR3s include the opening cysteine and the closing phenylalanine or tryptophan. A D gene is named only where the DNA matches it firmly. The size field is filled for only some rows; it gives once, few, many or a size class.

-	TRBJ1-5	TRBV28	-	TGTGCCAGCAGTTTCAGGTTTGATCAGCCCCAGCATTTT	CASSFRFDQPQHF
-	TRBJ2-3	TRBV30	TRBD2	TGTGCCTGGGGTTCTCTAGCGGGAGCTGATACGCAGTATTTT	CAWGSLAGADTQYF
once	TRBJ2-3	TRBV19	-	TGTGCCAGTAGTATCATGGGAAGCACAGATACGCAGTATTTT	CASSIMGSTDTQYF
-	TRBJ2-3	TRBV29-1	-	TGCAGCGTTCGCCCTGGAGAAACGCAGTATTTT	CSVRPGETQYF
-	TRBJ2-1	TRBV7-9	TRBD2	TGTGCCAGCAGCGAAAGCGGGAGGGCCCTTCATGAGCAGTTCTTC	CASSESGRALHEQFF
-	TRBJ1-5	TRBV4-2	-	TGTGCCAGCAGCCAAGAGTCAGGACTCAATCAGCCCCAGCATTTT	CASSQESGLNQPQHF
-	TRBJ2-5	TRBV27	-	TGTGCCAGCAGTTTGGCCTTCCCCCAAGGAGAGACCCAGTACTTC	CASSLAFPQGETQYF
-	TRBJ2-7	TRBV12-5	TRBD1	TGTGCTAGTGGTCCCGCAGGGGGTATCTACGAGCAGTACTTC	CASGPAGGIYEQYF
-	TRBJ1-6	TRBV5-1	TRBD1	TGCGCCAGCAGCTTGAGCGGGGACAGTAATTCACCCCTCCACTTT	CASSLSGDSNSPLHF
-	TRBJ2-7	TRBV11-2	-	TGTGCCAGCACGACAGCGGGCAACTCCTACGAGCAGTACTTC	CASTTAGNSYEQYF
-	TRBJ2-1	TRBV7-6	-	TGTGCCAGCAGCTTAGAAGCGGTGAGCTCCTACAATGAGCAGTTCTTC	CASSLEAVSSYNEQFF
-	TRBJ2-7	TRBV27	TRBD1	TGTGCCAGCGGCCGGGACAGGGCCTACGAGCAGTACTTC	CASGRDRAYEQYF
-	TRBJ1-6	TRBV11-2	-	TGTGCCAGCAGCTTATTTCGGGGGGGGGATTCACCCCTCCACTTT	CASSLFRGGDSPLHF
-	TRBJ2-7	TRBV2	-	TGTGCCAGCAGGGACCAGATCCACGAGCAGTACTTC	CASRDQIHEQYF
-	TRBJ2-7	TRBV13	TRBD1	TGTGCCAGCAGCTTAGGGACAGGGGGCTCCTACGAGCAGTACTTC	CASSLGTGGSYEQYF
few	TRBJ2-7	TRBV6-5	-	TGTGCCAGCAGTGAAGGGGACACCTCCTACGAGCAGTACTTC	CASSEGDTSYEQYF
once	TRBJ2-2	TRBV19	TRBD2	TGTGCCAGTAGTCAGGGCCATGCGGGGGGGGCCGGGGAGCTGTTTTTT	CASSQGHAGGAGELFF
-	TRBJ2-7	TRBV2	-	TGTGCCAGCCAATTCAGCGGAACTGTAGGAGAGGAGTACTTC	CASQFSGTVGEEYF
-	TRBJ2-7	TRBV11-1	-	TGTGCCAGCAGCTTAGGTCTAGGGGCCTACGAGCAGTACTTC	CASSLGLGAYEQYF
-	TRBJ2-3	TRBV6-1	TRBD2	TGTGCCAGCAGTGATTTACTAGCGGGGGGGACGACGGTTACGCAGTATTTT	CASSDLLAGGTTVTQYF
once	TRBJ2-7	TRBV9	-	TGTGCCAGCAGCGTAGGTGATTCGGGAAACTACGAGCAGTACTTC	CASSVGDSGNYEQYF
once	TRBJ2-1	TRBV5-4	-	TGTGCCAGCAGCCCCCGGGGGATCTCCTACAATGAGCAGTTCTTC	CASSPRGISYNEQFF
-	TRBJ1-1	TRBV14	TRBD1	TGTGCCAGCAGCCAGCGCCTAACAGGGGTCGTACGAGCTTTCTTT	CASSQRLTGVVRAFF
-	TRBJ2-2	TRBV13	-	TGTGCCAGCAGCTTAGGAAAACCGGGACGCCGATCCGGGGAGCTGTTTTTT	CASSLGKPGRRSGELFF
-	TRBJ2-7	TRBV5-6	TRBD2	TGTGCCAGCAGCGCTGGGGCTAGCGGATACTACGAGCAGTACTTC	CASSAGASGYYEQYF
-	TRBJ1-4	TRBV6-5	TRBD1	TGTGCCAGCAGCTACAGGGGGCCAAATGAAAAACTGTTTTTT	CASSYRGPNEKLFF
-	TRBJ2-7	TRBV7-9	TRBD2	TGTGCCAGCAGCTCCACTAGCGGGAGCGCCATCTCCTACGAGCAGTACTTC	CASSSTSGSAISYEQYF
-	TRBJ2-1	TRBV6-6	-	TGTGCCAGCAGTTACTCCTTATTTAATGAGCAGTTCTTC	CASSYSLFNEQFF
-	TRBJ1-3	TRBV6-5	-	TGTGCCAGCAGGCAACAGGCTTTGGCTGGAAACACCATATATTTT	CASRQQALAGNTIYF
-	TRBJ2-4	TRBV13	TRBD1	TGTGCCAGCAGCTTAGGGACAGGGGGCGCTGCCAAAAACATTCAGTACTTC	CASSLGTGGAAKNIQYF
-	TRBJ2-2	TRBV5-1	-	TGCGCCAGCAGCGCCGGGGACACTACGAACACCGGGGAGCTGTTTTTT	CASSAGDTTNTGELFF
-	TRBJ1-1	TRBV9	-	TGTGCCAGCAGCAGAGGGTCCACTGAAGCTTTCTTT	CASSRGSTEAFF
-	TRBJ2-1	TRBV27	-	TGTGCCAGCAGTTTTGGGACTCTTAATGAGCAGTTCTTC	CASSFGTLNEQFF
-	TRBJ1-1	TRBV27	-	TGTGCCAGCAGTTTATCGGACAGTATGAACACTGAAGCTTTCTTT	CASSLSDSMNTEAFF
-	TRBJ2-1	TRBV11-1	TRBD2	TGTGCCAGCAGCTGGACTAGCGGATACAATGAGCAGTTCTTC	CASSWTSGYNEQFF
-	TRBJ2-6	TRBV7-3	-	TGTGCCAGCAGCTTAACAGGGGCTGGGGCCAACGTCCTGACTTTC	CASSLTGAGANVLTF
-	TRBJ2-3	TRBV5-6	-	TGTGCCAGCAGGCTAGCCACAGATACGCAGTATTTT	CASRLATDTQYF
-	TRBJ1-2	TRBV19	-	TGTGCCAGTAGGGGGGCAGGTGGCTACACCTTC	CASRGAGGYTF
-	TRBJ2-3	TRBV5-1	TRBD2	TGCGCCAGCAGCCTAGGGGCTAGCGGGAGGGATACGCAGTATTTT	CASSLGASGRDTQYF
-	TRBJ2-5	TRBV7-3	-	TGTGCCAGCAGTCAAGTCAGGGGGAGGCTGGAAGAGACCCAGTACTTC	CASSQVRGRLEETQYF
-	TRBJ1-1	TRBV5-4	TRBD1	TGTGCCAGCATCTTTGTGGGACAGGGTAACACTGAAGCTTTCTTT	CASIFVGQGNTEAFF
-	TRBJ1-1	TRBV27	-	TGTGCCAGCAGTTTAGACGGAACGAACACTGAAGCTTTCTTT	CASSLDGTNTEAFF
once	TRBJ2-1	TRBV19	-	TGTGCCAGTAGTCTTGGGGGCGGCAATGAGCAGTTCTTC	CASSLGGGNEQFF
-	TRBJ2-7	TRBV5-4	-	TGTGCCAGCAGCTTGGGAGGGGGAAAGGGTTTGAAGCAGTACTTC	CASSLGGGKGLKQYF
-	TRBJ1-6	TRBV6-5	-	TGTGCCAGCGGGCCCCTCACACCCCTCCACTTT	CASGPLTPLHF
-	TRBJ2-1	TRBV7-6	TRBD2	TGTGCCAGCAGCTTAGGTGGGGGACTAGAGGGGGTCTACAATGAGCAGTTCTTC	CASSLGGGLEGVYNEQFF
-	TRBJ2-7	TRBV4-2	TRBD2	TGTGCCAGCAGCCAAGCCCCTAGCGGGGGGGCCTACGAGCAGTACTTC	CASSQAPSGGAYEQYF
-	TRBJ1-4	TRBV7-9	TRBD1	TGTGCCAGCAGCTTAGACGGGACAGGGGTCGCAAAACTGTTTTTT	CASSLDGTGVAKLFF
once	TRBJ1-5	TRBV28	-	TGTGCCAGCAGCACGGGGGATGGCAATCAGCCCCAGCATTTT	CASSTGDGNQPQHF